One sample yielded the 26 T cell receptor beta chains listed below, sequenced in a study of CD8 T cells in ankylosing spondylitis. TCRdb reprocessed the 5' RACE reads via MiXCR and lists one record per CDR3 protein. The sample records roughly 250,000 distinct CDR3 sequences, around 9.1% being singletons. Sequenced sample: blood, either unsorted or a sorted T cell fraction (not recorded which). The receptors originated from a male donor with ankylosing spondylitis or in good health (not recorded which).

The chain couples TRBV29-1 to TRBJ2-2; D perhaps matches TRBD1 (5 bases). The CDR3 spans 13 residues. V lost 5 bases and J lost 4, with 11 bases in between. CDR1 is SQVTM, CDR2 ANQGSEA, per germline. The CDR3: CSVWGLTTGELFF. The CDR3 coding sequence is TGCAGCGTTTGGGGCCTGACCACCGGGGAGCTGTTTTTT.

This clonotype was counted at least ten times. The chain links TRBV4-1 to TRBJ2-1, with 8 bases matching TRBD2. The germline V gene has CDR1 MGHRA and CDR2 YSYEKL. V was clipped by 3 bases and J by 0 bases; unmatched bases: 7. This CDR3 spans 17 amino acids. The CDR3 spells CASSHRGGPSSYNEQFF. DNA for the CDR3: TGCGCCAGCAGCCATCGGGGGGGGCCAAGCTCCTACAATGAGCAGTTCTTC.

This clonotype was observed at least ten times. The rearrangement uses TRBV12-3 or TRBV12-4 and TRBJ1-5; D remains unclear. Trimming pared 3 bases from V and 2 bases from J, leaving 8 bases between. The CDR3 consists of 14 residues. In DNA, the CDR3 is TGTGCCAGCAGTTTTACCTGGGGCAATCAGCCCCAGCATTTT. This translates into CASSFTWGNQPQHF.

The CDR3 DNA reads as TGTGCCAGCAGCTCGCAAGGTCTGGGTGGCTACACCTTC. Amino acid sequence: CASSSQGLGGYTF. The V call is TRBV5-4, the J call TRBJ1-2; D uncertain. The V gene lost 3 bases and the J gene lost 7 bases, with 13 bases spanning the gap. The CDR3 sequence is 13 residues long. Germline V gives CDR1 SGHNT, CDR2 YYREEE (reference sequence).

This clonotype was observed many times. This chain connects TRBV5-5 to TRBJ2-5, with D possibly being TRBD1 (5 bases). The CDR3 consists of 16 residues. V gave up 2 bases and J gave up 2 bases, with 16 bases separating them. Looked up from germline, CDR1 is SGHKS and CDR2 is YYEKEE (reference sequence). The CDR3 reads CASSLGVPVGQETQYF. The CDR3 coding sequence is TGTGCCAGCAGCTTAGGGGTCCCGGTAGGGCAAGAGACCCAGTACTTC.

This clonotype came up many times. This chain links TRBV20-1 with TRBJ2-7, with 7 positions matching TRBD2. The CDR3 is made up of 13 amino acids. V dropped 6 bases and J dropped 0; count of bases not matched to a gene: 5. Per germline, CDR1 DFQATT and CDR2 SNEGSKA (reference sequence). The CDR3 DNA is TGCAGTGCAAAGCGGGACCTCTCCTACGAGCAGTACTTC. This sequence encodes CSAKRDLSYEQYF.

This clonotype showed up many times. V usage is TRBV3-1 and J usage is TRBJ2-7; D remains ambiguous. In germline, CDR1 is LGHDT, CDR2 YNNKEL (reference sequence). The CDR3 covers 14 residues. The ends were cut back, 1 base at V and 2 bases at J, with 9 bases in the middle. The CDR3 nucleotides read TGTGCCAGCAGCCAAGGGTTCGTAGCCTACGAGCAGTACTTC. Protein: CASSQGFVAYEQYF.

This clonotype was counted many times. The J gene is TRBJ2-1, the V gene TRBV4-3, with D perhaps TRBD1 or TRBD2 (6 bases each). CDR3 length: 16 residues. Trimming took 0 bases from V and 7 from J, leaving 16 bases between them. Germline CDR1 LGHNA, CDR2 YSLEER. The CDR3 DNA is TGCGCCAGCAGCCAAGATCCCCCGGGGGCGGGGAATGAGCAGTTCTTC. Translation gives CASSQDPPGAGNEQFF.

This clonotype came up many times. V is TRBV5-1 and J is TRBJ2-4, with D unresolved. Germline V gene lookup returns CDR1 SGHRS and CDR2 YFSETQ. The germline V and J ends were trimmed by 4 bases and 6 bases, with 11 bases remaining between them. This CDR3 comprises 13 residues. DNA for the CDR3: TGCGCCAGCAGCACCCCAACTATAAACATTCAGTACTTC. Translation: CASSTPTINIQYF.

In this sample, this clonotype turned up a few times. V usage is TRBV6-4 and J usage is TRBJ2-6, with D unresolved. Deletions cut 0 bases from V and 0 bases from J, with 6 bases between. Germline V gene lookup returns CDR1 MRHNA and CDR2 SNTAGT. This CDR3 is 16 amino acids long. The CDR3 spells CASSDSEDSGANVLTF. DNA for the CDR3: TGTGCCAGCAGTGACTCGGAAGACTCTGGGGCCAACGTCCTGACTTTC.

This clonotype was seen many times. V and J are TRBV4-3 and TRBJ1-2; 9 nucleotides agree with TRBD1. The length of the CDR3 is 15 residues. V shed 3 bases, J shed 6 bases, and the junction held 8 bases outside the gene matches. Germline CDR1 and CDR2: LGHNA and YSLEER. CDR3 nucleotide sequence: TGCGCCAGCAGCCATTCCGGGACAGGGCCAAATGGCTACACCTTC. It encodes CASSHSGTGPNGYTF.

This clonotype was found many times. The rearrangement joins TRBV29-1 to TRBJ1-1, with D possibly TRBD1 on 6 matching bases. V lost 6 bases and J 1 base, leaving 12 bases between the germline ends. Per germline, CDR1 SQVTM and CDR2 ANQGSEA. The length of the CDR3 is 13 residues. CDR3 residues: CSVTRGTNTEAFF. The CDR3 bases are TGCAGCGTGACCAGGGGTACGAACACTGAAGCTTTCTTT.

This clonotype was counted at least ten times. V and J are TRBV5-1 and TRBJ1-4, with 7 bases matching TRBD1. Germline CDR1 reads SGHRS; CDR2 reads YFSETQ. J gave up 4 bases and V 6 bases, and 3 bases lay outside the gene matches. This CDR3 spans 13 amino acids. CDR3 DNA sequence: TGCGCCAGCACCCGGGACAGTAATGAAAAACTGTTTTTT. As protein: CASTRDSNEKLFF.

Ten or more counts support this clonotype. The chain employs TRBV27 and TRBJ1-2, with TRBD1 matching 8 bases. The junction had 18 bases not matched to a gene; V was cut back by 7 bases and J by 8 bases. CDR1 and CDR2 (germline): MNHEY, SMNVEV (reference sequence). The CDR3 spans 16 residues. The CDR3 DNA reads TGTGCCAGCATCTTCGACAGGGGTAGCTTCACGCGGGGCTACACCTTC. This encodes CASIFDRGSFTRGYTF.

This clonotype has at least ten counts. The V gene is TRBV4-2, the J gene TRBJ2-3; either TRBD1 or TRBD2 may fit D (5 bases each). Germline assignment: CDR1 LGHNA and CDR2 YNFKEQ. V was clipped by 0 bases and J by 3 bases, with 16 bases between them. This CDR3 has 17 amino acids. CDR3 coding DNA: TGTGCCAGCAGCCAAGACCCTACCGGGACGTCAACAGATACGCAGTATTTT. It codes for CASSQDPTGTSTDTQYF.

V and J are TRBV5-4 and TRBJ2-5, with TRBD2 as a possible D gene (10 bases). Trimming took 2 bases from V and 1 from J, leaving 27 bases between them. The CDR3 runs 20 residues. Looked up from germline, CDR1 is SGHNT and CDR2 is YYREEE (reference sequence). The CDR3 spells CASSFGPQGASGGPQETQYF. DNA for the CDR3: TGTGCCAGCAGCTTCGGACCACAGGGGGCTAGCGGGGGACCCCAAGAGACCCAGTACTTC.

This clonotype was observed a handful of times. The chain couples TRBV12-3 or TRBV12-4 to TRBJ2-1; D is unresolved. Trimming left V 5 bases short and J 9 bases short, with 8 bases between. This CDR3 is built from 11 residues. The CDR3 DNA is TGTGCCAGCAGTCTACGATTTGAGCAGTTCTTC. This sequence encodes CASSLRFEQFF.

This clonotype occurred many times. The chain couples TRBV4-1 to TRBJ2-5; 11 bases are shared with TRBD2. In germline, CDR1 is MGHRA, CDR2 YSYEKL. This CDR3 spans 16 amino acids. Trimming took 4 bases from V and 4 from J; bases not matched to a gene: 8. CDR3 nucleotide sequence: TGCGCCAGCAGCCCCTTACTAGCGGGAGAGGGAGAGACCCAGTACTTC. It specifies CASSPLLAGEGETQYF.

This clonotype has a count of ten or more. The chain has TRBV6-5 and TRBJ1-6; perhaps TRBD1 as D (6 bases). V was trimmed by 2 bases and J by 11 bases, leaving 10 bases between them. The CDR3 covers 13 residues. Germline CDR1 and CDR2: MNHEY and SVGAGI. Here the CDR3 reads CASSYGGPTPLHF. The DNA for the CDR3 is TGTGCCAGCAGTTACGGGGGGCCGACACCCCTCCACTTT.

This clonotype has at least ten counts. The CDR3 DNA is TGCGCCAGCAGCTTGGCCACGGGACTAGCGGGCCTTTCCTACGAGCAGTACTTC. This translates into CASSLATGLAGLSYEQYF. The rearrangement uses TRBV5-1 and TRBJ2-7; 12 bases agree with TRBD2. There are 18 residues in the CDR3. Germline-derived CDR1 and CDR2 are SGHRS and YFSETQ. Trimming at V came to 0 bases and at J to 1 base, leaving 8 bases not matched to a gene.

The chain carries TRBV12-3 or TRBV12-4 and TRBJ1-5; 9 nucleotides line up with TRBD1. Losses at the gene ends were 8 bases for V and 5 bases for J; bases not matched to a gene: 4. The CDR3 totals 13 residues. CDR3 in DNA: TGTGCCAGCCGGGACAGGGTTGATCAGCCCCAGCATTTT. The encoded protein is CASRDRVDQPQHF.

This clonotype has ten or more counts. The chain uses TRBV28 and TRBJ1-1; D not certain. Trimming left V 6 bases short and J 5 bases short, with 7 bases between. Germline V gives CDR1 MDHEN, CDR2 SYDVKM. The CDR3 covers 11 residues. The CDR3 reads CASRIGTEAFF. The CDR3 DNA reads TGTGCCAGCAGAATAGGGACTGAAGCTTTCTTT.

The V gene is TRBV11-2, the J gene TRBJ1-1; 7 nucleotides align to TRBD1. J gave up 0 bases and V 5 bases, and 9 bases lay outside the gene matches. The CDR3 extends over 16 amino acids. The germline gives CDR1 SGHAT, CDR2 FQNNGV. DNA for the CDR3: TGTGCCAGCAGCCTCAGACAGGGACAACTGAACACTGAAGCTTTCTTT. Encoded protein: CASSLRQGQLNTEAFF.

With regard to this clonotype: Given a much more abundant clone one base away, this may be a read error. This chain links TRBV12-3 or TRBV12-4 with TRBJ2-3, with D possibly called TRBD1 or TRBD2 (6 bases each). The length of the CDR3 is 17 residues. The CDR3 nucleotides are TGTGACAGCAGTTTAGCGTTGGGGGGCGGCACCACAGATACGCAGTATTTT. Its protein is CDSSLALGGGTTDTQYF.

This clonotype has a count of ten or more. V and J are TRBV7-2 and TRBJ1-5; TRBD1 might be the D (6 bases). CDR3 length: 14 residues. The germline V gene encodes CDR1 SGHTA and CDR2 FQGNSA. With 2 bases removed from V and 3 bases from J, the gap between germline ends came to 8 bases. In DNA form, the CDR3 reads TGTGCCAGCAGCTTATACAGGGTCAATCAGCCCCAGCATTTT. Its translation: CASSLYRVNQPQHF.

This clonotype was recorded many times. The CDR3 DNA reads as TGTGCCAGCAGCTTGACAGGGGACGCAGATACGCAGTATTTT. It is translated as CASSLTGDADTQYF. The chain joins TRBV7-9 to TRBJ2-3, with TRBD1 matching over 8 bases. The V gene end was trimmed by 3 bases and the J gene end by 4 bases; junction bases not matched to a gene: 3. The CDR3 contains 14 residues. Germline V gene sequence: CDR1 SEHNR, CDR2 FQNEAQ (reference sequence). Using reference TRBV7-9 and TRBJ2-3 for the parts outside the CDR3, the full variable domain is DTGVSQNPRHKITKRGQNVTFRCDPISEHNRLYWYRQTLGQGPEFLTYFQNEAQLEKSRLLSDRFSAERPKGSFSTLEIQRTEQGDSAMYLCASSLTGDADTQYFGPGTRLTVL.